This T cell receptor (beta chain) was sequenced for a study of CD8+CD57+ T cells in acquired aplastic anemia. Study-wide context: Sorted CD4+ and CD8+ cells yielded roughly 3.2 ug of DNA on average. Findings and caveats of the study: CD8+ Simpson's diversity did not differ significantly between patients and controls. Patients and controls shared fewer than 30 CD8+ CDR3 sequences.

Sequencing was done on patients that had shown CD8+CD57+ cell expansion by flow cytometry. A note on this clonotype: Its target is unknown. A read error may be the cause here, since a much bigger clone is one base away.

Genomic DNA constituted the template upon which TCR beta VDJ and CDR3 profiling was performed. TCRdb fed the reads into MiXCR, producing one record per CDR3 protein. Counted here are roughly 240,000 distinct CDR3 sequences, around half occurring once; the ten biggest clones make up under 9%. Sequenced material: sorted CD4+, CD8+, or CD8+CD57+ T cells (not recorded which) from PBMCs. The sequence derives from a human donor with aplastic anemia.

The DNA of the CDR3 is TGTGCCAGCAGCCTTGCAGGCCCCAACTACGAGCAGTACTTC. Encoded protein: CASSLAGPNYEQYF. This sequence joins TRBV15 and TRBJ2-7; D gene uncertain. This CDR3 has 14 residues. The germline V gene has CDR1 LNHNV and CDR2 YYDKDF (reference sequence).